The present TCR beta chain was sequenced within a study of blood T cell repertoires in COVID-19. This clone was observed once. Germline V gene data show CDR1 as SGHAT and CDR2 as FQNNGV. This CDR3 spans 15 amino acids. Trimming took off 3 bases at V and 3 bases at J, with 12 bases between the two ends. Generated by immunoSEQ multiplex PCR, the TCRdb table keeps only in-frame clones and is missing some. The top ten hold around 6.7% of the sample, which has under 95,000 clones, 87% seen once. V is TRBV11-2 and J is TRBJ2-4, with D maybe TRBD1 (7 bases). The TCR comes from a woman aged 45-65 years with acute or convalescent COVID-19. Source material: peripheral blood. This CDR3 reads CASSFRGDLKNIQYF. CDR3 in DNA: TGTGCCAGCAGCTTCAGGGGGGATCTCAAAAACATTCAGTACTTC.